This T cell receptor beta chain was sequenced during a study of cytomegalovirus exposure and HLA in healthy donors. The wider study: The approximately 120 validation repertoires, a later analysis reported, used the same platform as the approximately 700 first-cohort repertoires.

On this clone itself: Its specificity is not known.

Trimming left V 5 bases short and J 0 bases short, with 20 bases between. CDR1 MNHEY and CDR2 SMNVEV come from the germline V gene (reference sequence). This CDR3 is built from 18 residues. Assay used: immunoSEQ multiplex PCR; TCRdb lists only in-frame clones, some missing. Of 110,000 to 150,000 clones listed, approximately 90% are singletons. General study findings and limits: Overall, under 200 TCR beta chains were annotated as cytomegalovirus-associated.

Sequenced material: PBMCs. The receptor was isolated from a man in his late teens or twenties in good health and CMV-seronegative. The V call is TRBV27, the J call TRBJ2-1, with D maybe TRBD2 (6 bases). DNA of the CDR3: TGTGCCAGCAGTGGGGAGGATAAGCGGATTAGCTCCTACAATGAGCAGTTCTTC. Its protein product is CASSGEDKRISSYNEQFF.